The 21 T cell receptor beta chains presented below share a single source sample, sequenced in a study of cytomegalovirus exposure and HLA in healthy donors. TCRdb's copy holds only in-frame clones and misses some; the assay was immunoSEQ multiplex PCR. The table shows 130,000 or so clones, with around 90% occurring only once. Sequenced input: PBMCs. The receptors here all came from a woman under 30 in good health and CMV-seronegative.

This chain uses TRBV2 with TRBJ1-1, with TRBD1 matching 7 bases. V was clipped by 6 bases and J by 7 bases; unmatched bases: 5. Germline V CDR1 and CDR2: SNHLY, FYNNEI. CDR3 length equals 12 residues. CDR3 DNA: TGTGCCAGCAGGGGGGGACAGTTTGAAGCTTTCTTT. Translated: CASRGGQFEAFF.

This sequence joins TRBV27 and TRBJ2-7, with 12 positions matching TRBD2. Germline V gene data show CDR1 as MNHEY and CDR2 as SMNVEV (reference sequence). The CDR3 is 13 amino acids. J gave up 4 bases and V 9 bases, and 4 bases lay outside the gene matches. The CDR3 spells CASRLAGAYEQYF. In nucleotides, the CDR3 is TGTGCCAGTAGACTAGCGGGAGCATACGAGCAGTACTTC.

A single count supports this clone. CDR3 residues: CASSLADRGPNTGELFF. CDR3 coding DNA: TGTGCCAGCAGTCTAGCGGACAGGGGCCCGAACACCGGGGAGCTGTTTTTT. V gene TRBV28 combines with J gene TRBJ2-2; 9 bases match TRBD1. Germline values: CDR1 MDHEN, CDR2 SYDVKM. This CDR3 contains 17 residues. After removal of 5 bases from V and 0 bases from J, the junction contained 7 bases not matched to a gene. Supplemented by reference TRBV28 and TRBJ2-2, the full variable domain reads DVKVTQSSRYLVKRTGEKVFLECVQDMDHENMFWYRQDPGLGLRLIYFSYDVKMKEKGDIPEGYSVSREKKERFSLILESASTNQTSMYLCASSLADRGPNTGELFFGEGSRLTVL.

In this sample, this clone turned up once. The chain couples TRBV27 to TRBJ1-5; unclear D gene. The germline gives CDR1 MNHEY, CDR2 SMNVEV (reference sequence). The CDR3 is 15 amino acids. The germline V and J ends were trimmed by 6 bases and 2 bases, with 14 bases remaining between them. In DNA form, the CDR3 reads TGTGCCAGCAGCCCTGTTTTTTTCGGCAATCAGCCCCAGCATTTT. Translating gives CASSPVFFGNQPQHF.

This chain connects TRBV9 to TRBJ2-7; weak D call: TRBD2 (6 bases). V shed 5 bases and J shed 3 bases, with 15 bases lying between them. The CDR3 length is 14 residues. Germline assignment: CDR1 SGDLS and CDR2 YYNGEE. The CDR3 spells CASSAGGVGYEQYF. The CDR3 coding sequence is TGTGCCAGCAGTGCCGGAGGGGTCGGCTACGAGCAGTACTTC.

This clone was seen a handful of times. The genes are TRBV5-1 and TRBJ1-3; the match to TRBD1 covers 10 bases. Germline assignment: CDR1 SGHRS and CDR2 YFSETQ. This CDR3 region has 17 residues. Trimming took 1 base from V and 4 from J; bases not matched to a gene: 8. The CDR3 DNA follows: TGCGCCAGCAGCTTGTGGGGGACAGGGGTTGAAGGAAACACCATATATTTT. This gives the protein CASSLWGTGVEGNTIYF.

This chain connects TRBV19 to TRBJ2-3; 9 bases are a match to TRBD2. Germline trimming cut 1 base from V and 5 bases from J; bases unmatched to any gene: 4. The germline V gene has CDR1 LNHDA and CDR2 SQIVND (reference sequence). The length of the CDR3 is 15 residues. CDR3 in DNA: TGTGCCAGTAGTATAGGCGGGAGGGTCCGAGATACGCAGTATTTT. Encoded protein: CASSIGGRVRDTQYF.

With respect to this clone: Distinct nucleotide sequences in the sample also encode this CDR3. This chain joins TRBV7-2 and TRBJ2-7, with D unclear. The CDR3 contains 11 residues. In germline, CDR1 is SGHTA, CDR2 FQGNSA. V was trimmed by 6 bases and J by 2 bases, leaving 5 bases between them. The DNA for the CDR3 is TGTGCCAGCAGTCCAGCCTACGAGCAGTACTTC. Its translation is CASSPAYEQYF.

The rearrangement uses TRBV9 and TRBJ2-7; D possibly corresponds to TRBD2 (6 bases). Trimming left V 3 bases short and J 7 bases short, with 17 bases between. Germline V gene data show CDR1 as SGDLS and CDR2 as YYNGEE. CDR3 length: 14 residues. DNA of the CDR3: TGTGCCAGCAGCGCCTCCGGGAGACCTAGGGAGCAGTACTTC. Translating gives CASSASGRPREQYF.

The rearrangement links TRBV7-9 to TRBJ1-3; 10 bases are a match to TRBD1. Germline V lookup: CDR1 SEHNR, CDR2 FQNEAQ (reference sequence). This CDR3 has 17 residues. V dropped 5 bases and J dropped 2; count of bases not matched to a gene: 9. The CDR3 here is CASSPMTGGFAGNTIYF. The CDR3 DNA sequence: TGTGCCAGCAGCCCGATGACAGGGGGCTTTGCTGGAAACACCATATATTTT.

CDR3 DNA sequence: TGTGCCATCAGTGAGAGGGGGCATGGCTACACCTTC. Its translation is CAISERGHGYTF. The chain employs TRBV10-3 and TRBJ1-2; 7 bases fit TRBD1. V dropped 2 bases and J dropped 6; count of bases not matched to a gene: 0. From germline, CDR1 is ENHRY and CDR2 SYGVKD. The CDR3 covers 12 residues.

The V call is TRBV5-1, the J call TRBJ2-7, with TRBD1 as a possible D gene (6 bases). Germline-derived CDR1 and CDR2 are SGHRS and YFSETQ. The V end lost 1 base, the J end lost 4 bases, and 15 bases lay between the germline ends. There are 15 residues in the CDR3. CDR3 DNA: TGCGCCAGCAGCTTGCAAGGGTGGGGGCAGTACGAGCAGTACTTC. Its translation: CASSLQGWGQYEQYF.

The V gene is TRBV19, the J gene TRBJ1-1; TRBD1 matches at 8 bases. Germline assignment: CDR1 LNHDA and CDR2 SQIVND (reference sequence). The CDR3 has 15 residues. V was pared by 1 base and J by 1 base, with 2 bases of the junction left unmatched. The CDR3 nucleotides are TGTGCCAGTAGTATAGTGGGGACAGGGAACACTGAAGCTTTCTTT. Translating gives CASSIVGTGNTEAFF.

The chain links TRBV6-1 to TRBJ2-3; the D is unclear. Germline loops: CDR1 MNHNS, CDR2 SASEGT. The V end was cut by 7 bases, the J end by 0 bases, with 11 bases between. The length of the CDR3 is 14 residues. The CDR3 region has the DNA TGTGCCAGCACAAGAACTTCTAGCACAGATACGCAGTATTTT. Amino acids: CASTRTSSTDTQYF.

By sample share, this clone is medium-sized. V is TRBV18 and J is TRBJ2-1; TRBD2 matches 13 bases. This CDR3 has 15 amino acids. Looked up from germline, CDR1 is KGHSH and CDR2 is LQKENI. J gave up 11 bases and V 6 bases, and 10 bases lay outside the gene matches. CDR3 residues: CASSSGLAGIGKQFF. The CDR3 DNA is TGTGCCAGCTCCTCGGGACTAGCGGGAATAGGGAAGCAGTTCTTC.

The V gene is TRBV6-1, the J gene TRBJ2-1, with 9 bases aligning to TRBD2. The CDR3 spans 16 residues. The ends lost 3 bases at V and 4 bases at J; junction bases unmatched: 7. The germline gives CDR1 MNHNS, CDR2 SASEGT. The CDR3 DNA is TGTGCCAGCAGTGAGATTAGCGGGGGACTATACAATGAGCAGTTCTTC. The encoded protein is CASSEISGGLYNEQFF.

V usage is TRBV28 and J usage is TRBJ1-4; 7 bases match TRBD1. Germline lookup yields CDR1 MDHEN and CDR2 SYDVKM. V lost 6 bases to trimming and J lost 8 bases; unmatched junction nucleotides: 12. The CDR3 consists of 15 residues. This CDR3 is CASRNRGTGSEKLFF. The CDR3 DNA sequence: TGTGCCAGCAGAAACAGGGGAACAGGAAGCGAAAAACTGTTTTTT.

This clone was seen more than once but under ten times. Other DNA sequences within the sample encode an identical CDR3. The rearrangement uses TRBV7-2 and TRBJ2-3; a possible D gene is TRBD2 (6 bases). V gave up 6 bases and J gave up 0 bases, with 16 bases separating them. The CDR3 contains 16 residues. Germline V gene sequence: CDR1 SGHTA, CDR2 FQGNSA. CDR3 sequence reads: CASRSREGLSTDTQYF. The CDR3, as DNA: TGTGCCAGCAGGTCGCGAGAGGGACTGAGCACAGATACGCAGTATTTT.

This clone was counted a single time. This chain joins TRBV2 and TRBJ1-5; D not certain. V lost 5 bases and J lost 0, with 8 bases in between. Germline V gene lookup returns CDR1 SNHLY and CDR2 FYNNEI. This CDR3 has 14 amino acids. The CDR3 bases are TGTGCCAGCAGTCCCAACTATAGCAATCAGCCCCAGCATTTT. Amino acid sequence: CASSPNYSNQPQHF. Filled out from reference TRBV2 and TRBJ1-5, the complete variable domain reads EPEVTQTPSHQVTQMGQEVILRCVPISNHLYFYWYRQILGQKVEFLVSFYNNEISEKSEIFDDQFSVERPDGSNFTLKIRSTKLEDSAMYFCASSPNYSNQPQHFGDGTRLSIL.

The CDR3 sequence: CASSYEGARTGELFF. The CDR3 bases are TGTGCCAGCAGTTACGAGGGGGCGAGGACCGGGGAGCTGTTTTTT. This chain connects TRBV6-5 to TRBJ2-2, with 7 bases aligning to TRBD1. This CDR3 spans 15 amino acids. Per germline, CDR1 MNHEY and CDR2 SVGAGI. J was trimmed by 5 bases and V by 2 bases; bases with no gene match: 5.

The chain is built from TRBV28 and TRBJ2-7; 13 bases fit TRBD2. The germline V gene encodes CDR1 MDHEN and CDR2 SYDVKM. Trimming cost V 6 bases and J 2 bases; bases outside gene matches: 7. The CDR3 is 16 amino acids. CDR3 amino acids: CASRSGGLAGTYEQYF. The CDR3 bases are TGTGCCAGCAGAAGTGGGGGACTAGCGGGAACCTACGAGCAGTACTTC.